This T cell receptor beta chain emerged from a study of CD8 T cells in Susac syndrome. The CDR3 has 11 residues. The junction had 0 bases not matched to a gene; V was cut back by 4 bases and J by 9 bases. Germline V gene sequence: CDR1 SGHRS, CDR2 YFSETQ. With random hexamers, 0.5 to 1 ug RNA was reverse transcribed. TCR beta CDR3 was amplified by immunoSEQ covering 54 Vbeta and 13 Jbeta. Using its own MiXCR run on the immunoSEQ multiplex PCR reads, TCRdb lists one record per CDR3 protein. Among around 280,000 distinct CDR3 sequences listed, 80% to 90% were seen once. J is TRBJ1-1 and V is TRBV5-1; 10 nucleotides match TRBD1. This TCR was recovered from a human donor with multiple sclerosis. Sequencing was carried out using CD8+ T cells from PBMCs. CDR3 protein: CASSDRGQAFF. As DNA, the CDR3 is TGCGCCAGCAGCGACAGGGGGCAAGCTTTCTTT. The variable domain in full, completed from reference TRBV5-1 and TRBJ1-1, reads KAGVTQTPRYLIKTRGQQVTLSCSPISGHRSVSWYQQTPGQGLQFLFEYFSETQRNKGNFPGRFSGRQFSNSRSEMNVSTLELGDSALYLCASSDRGQAFFGQGTRLTVV.